This T cell receptor beta chain was sequenced for a study of radiation and T cells in renal cell carcinoma. Sample treatment: treatment-naive control, cytoreductive nephrectomy. Trimming took off 7 bases at V and 3 bases at J, with 20 bases between the two ends. CDR1 is SGHRS, CDR2 YFSETQ, per germline. CDR3 length: 15 amino acids. Sequenced by immunoSEQ multiplex PCR; TCRdb stores in-frame clones only, minus some. The table has about 8,900 clones, 65% seen once; the top ten hold roughly 14%. This TCR was recovered from a man aged 55-75 years with renal cell carcinoma. This sequence joins TRBV5-1 and TRBJ2-7, with D perhaps being TRBD1 or TRBD2 (5 bases each). The sequencing here drew on tumor tissue, taken from a patient whose treatment was nephrectomy without radiotherapy. In DNA form, the CDR3 reads TGCGCCAGCTCAGAGGGGACGGCGGACGTCTACGAGCAGTACTTC. Its protein is CASSEGTADVYEQYF.